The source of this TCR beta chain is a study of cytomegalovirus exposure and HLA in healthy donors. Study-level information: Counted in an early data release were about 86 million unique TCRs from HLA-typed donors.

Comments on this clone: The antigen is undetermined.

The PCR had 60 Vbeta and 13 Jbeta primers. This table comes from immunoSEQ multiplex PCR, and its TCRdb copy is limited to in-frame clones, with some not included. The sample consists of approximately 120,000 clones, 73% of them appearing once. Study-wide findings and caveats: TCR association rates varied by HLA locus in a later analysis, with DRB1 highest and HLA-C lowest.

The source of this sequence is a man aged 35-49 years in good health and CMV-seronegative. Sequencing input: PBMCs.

CDR3 residues: CASSQDFGTLNTEAFF. CDR3 bases: TGTGCCAGCAGCCAAGACTTTGGGACATTGAACACTGAAGCTTTCTTT. V is TRBV14 and J is TRBJ1-1; possible D gene TRBD1, 6 bases. The CDR3 is 16 residues long. The germline gives CDR1 SGHDN, CDR2 FVKESK. Trimming pared 0 bases from V and 0 bases from J, leaving 11 bases between. The variable domain in full, completed from reference TRBV14 and TRBJ1-1, reads EAGVTQFPSHSVIEKGQTVTLRCDPISGHDNLYWYRRVMGKEIKFLLHFVKESKQDESGMPNNRFLAERTGGTYSTLKVQPAELEDSGVYFCASSQDFGTLNTEAFFGQGTRLTVV.